One TCR beta chain is described in this entry. What it binds is unknown. The primer mix had 60 Vbeta and 13 Jbeta primers. Generated by immunoSEQ multiplex PCR, the TCRdb table keeps only in-frame clones and is missing some. This repertoire comprises about 48,000 clones; its ten largest clones make up under 1.4%. These data originate in a study of cytomegalovirus exposure and HLA in healthy donors. Germline V gene data show CDR1 as ENHRY and CDR2 as SYGVKD. This CDR3 is built from 17 residues. The V segment lost 4 bases and the J segment 3 bases; nucleotides outside the gene matches: 11. General study points: In a later analysis, TCR association rates varied by HLA locus: DRB1 most, HLA-C fewest. About 90% or about 30% of the time was how often most TCR beta V segments were productive, according to an earlier analysis.

V usage is TRBV10-3 and J usage is TRBJ2-7; 11 nucleotides align to TRBD2. The sequenced material came from PBMCs. The receptor comes from a woman in her 40s in good health and CMV-seronegative. The chain's CDR3 is CAISAPRTSGYLYEQYF. CDR3 DNA: TGTGCCATCAGTGCACCTCGGACTAGCGGGTACCTCTACGAGCAGTACTTC.